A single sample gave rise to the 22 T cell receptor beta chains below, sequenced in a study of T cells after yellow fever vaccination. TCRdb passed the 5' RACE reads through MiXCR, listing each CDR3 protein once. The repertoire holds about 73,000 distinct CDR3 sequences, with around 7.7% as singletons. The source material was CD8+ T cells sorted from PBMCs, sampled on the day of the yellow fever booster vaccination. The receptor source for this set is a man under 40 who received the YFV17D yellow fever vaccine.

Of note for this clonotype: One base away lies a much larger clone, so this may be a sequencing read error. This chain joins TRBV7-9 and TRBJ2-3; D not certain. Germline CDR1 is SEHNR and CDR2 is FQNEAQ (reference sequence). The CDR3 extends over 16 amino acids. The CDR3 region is CGSSTPRVQGTDTQYF. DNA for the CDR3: TGTGGCAGCAGCACTCCAAGGGTTCAAGGCACAGATACGCAGTATTTT.

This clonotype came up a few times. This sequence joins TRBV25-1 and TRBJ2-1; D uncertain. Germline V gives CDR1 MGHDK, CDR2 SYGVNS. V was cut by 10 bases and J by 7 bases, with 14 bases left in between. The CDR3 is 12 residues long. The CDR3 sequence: CAIATARNEQFF. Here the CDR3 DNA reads TGTGCCATAGCAACAGCTCGGAATGAGCAGTTCTTC.

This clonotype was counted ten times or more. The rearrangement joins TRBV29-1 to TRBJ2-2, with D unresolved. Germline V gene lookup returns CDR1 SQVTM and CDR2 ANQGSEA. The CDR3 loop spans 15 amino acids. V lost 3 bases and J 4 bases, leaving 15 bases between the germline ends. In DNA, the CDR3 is TGCAGCGTTGATGTCTCAGGCAAGCCCACCGGGGAGCTGTTTTTT. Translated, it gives CSVDVSGKPTGELFF.

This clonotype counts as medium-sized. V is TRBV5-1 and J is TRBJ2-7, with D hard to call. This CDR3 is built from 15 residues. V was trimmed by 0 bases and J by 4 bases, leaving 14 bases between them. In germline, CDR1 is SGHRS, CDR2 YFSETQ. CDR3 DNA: TGCGCCAGCAGCTTGGCCCTTTATGGGGTGTACGAGCAGTACTTC. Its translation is CASSLALYGVYEQYF. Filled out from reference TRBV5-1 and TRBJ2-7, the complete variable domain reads KAGVTQTPRYLIKTRGQQVTLSCSPISGHRSVSWYQQTPGQGLQFLFEYFSETQRNKGNFPGRFSGRQFSNSRSEMNVSTLELGDSALYLCASSLALYGVYEQYFGPGTRLTVT.

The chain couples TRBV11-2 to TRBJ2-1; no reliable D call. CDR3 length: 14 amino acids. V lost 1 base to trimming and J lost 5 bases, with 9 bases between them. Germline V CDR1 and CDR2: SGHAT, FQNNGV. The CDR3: CASSLVGGHNEQFF. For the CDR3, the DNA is TGTGCCAGCAGCTTAGTGGGCGGACACAATGAGCAGTTCTTC.

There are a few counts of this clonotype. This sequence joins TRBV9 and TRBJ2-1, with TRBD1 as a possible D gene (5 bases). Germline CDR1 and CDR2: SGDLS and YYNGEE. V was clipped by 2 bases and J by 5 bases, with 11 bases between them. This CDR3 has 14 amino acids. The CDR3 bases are TGTGCCAGCAGCGTGACAGTTCGGGACAATGAGCAGTTCTTC. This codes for CASSVTVRDNEQFF.

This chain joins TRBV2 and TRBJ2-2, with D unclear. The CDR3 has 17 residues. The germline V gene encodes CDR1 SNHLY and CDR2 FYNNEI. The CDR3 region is CASLDHPGPPNTGELFF. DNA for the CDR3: TGTGCAAGCCTTGATCACCCAGGCCCCCCGAACACCGGGGAGCTGTTTTTT.

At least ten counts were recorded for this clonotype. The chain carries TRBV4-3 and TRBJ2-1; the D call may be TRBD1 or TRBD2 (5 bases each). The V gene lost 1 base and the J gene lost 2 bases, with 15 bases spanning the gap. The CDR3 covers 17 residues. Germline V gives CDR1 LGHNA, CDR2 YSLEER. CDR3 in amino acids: CASSQALRDLTYNEQFF. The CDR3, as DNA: TGCGCCAGCAGCCAAGCCCTCCGGGACCTCACCTACAATGAGCAGTTCTTC.

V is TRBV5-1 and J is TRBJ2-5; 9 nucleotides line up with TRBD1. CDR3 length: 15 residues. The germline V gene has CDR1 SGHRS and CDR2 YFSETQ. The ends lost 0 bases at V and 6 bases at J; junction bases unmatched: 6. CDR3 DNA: TGCGCCAGCAGCTTGGGGACAGGGGACCGAAAGACCCAGTACTTC. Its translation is CASSLGTGDRKTQYF.

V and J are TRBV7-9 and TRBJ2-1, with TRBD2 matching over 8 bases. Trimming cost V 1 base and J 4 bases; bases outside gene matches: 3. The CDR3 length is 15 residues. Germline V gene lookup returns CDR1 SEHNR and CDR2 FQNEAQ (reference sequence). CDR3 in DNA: TGTGCCAGCAGCTTAGTAGCGGGGCTTTACAATGAGCAGTTCTTC. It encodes CASSLVAGLYNEQFF.

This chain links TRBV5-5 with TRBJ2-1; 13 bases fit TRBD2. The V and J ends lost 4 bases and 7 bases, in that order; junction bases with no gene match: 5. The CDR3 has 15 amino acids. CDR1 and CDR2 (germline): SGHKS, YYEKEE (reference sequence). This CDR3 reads CASSRTSGSSNEQFF. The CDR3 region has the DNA TGTGCCAGCAGCCGGACTAGCGGGAGTAGTAATGAGCAGTTCTTC. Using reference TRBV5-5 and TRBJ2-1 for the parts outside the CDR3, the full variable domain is DAGVTQSPTHLIKTRGQQVTLRCSPISGHKSVSWYQQVLGQGPQFIFQYYEKEERGRGNFPDRFSARQFPNYSSELNVNALLLGDSALYLCASSRTSGSSNEQFFGPGTRLTVL.

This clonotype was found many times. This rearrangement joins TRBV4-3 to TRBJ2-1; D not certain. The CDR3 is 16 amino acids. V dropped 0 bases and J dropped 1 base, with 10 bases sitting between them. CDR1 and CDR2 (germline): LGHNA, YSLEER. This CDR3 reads CASSQEHSQSYNEQFF. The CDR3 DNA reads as TGCGCCAGCAGCCAAGAGCACTCTCAATCCTACAATGAGCAGTTCTTC.

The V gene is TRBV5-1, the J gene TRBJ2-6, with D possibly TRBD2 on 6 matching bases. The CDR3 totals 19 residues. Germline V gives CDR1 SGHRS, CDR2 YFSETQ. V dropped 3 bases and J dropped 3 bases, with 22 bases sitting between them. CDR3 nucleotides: TGCGCCAGCAGCTGGACGGCGGGACGTAACCGAGTTGGGGCCAACGTCCTGACTTTC. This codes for CASSWTAGRNRVGANVLTF.

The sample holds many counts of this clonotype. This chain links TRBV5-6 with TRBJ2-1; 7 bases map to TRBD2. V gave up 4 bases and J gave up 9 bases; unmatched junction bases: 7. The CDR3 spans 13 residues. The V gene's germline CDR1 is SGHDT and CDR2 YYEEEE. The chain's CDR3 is CASSLTSVSEQFF. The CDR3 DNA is TGTGCCAGCAGCCTAACTAGCGTTAGTGAGCAGTTCTTC. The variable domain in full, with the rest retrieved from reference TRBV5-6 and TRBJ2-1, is DAGVTQSPTHLIKTRGQQVTLRCSPKSGHDTVSWYQQALGQGPQFIFQYYEEEERQRGNFPDRFSGHQFPNYSSELNVNALLLGDSALYLCASSLTSVSEQFFGPGTRLTVL.

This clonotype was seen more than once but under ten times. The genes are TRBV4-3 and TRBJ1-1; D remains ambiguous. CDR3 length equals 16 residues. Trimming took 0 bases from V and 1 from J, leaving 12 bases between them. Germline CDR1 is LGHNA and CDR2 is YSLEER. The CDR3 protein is CASSQDHGQANTEAFF. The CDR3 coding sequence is TGCGCCAGCAGCCAAGATCACGGGCAGGCGAACACTGAAGCTTTCTTT.

The chain's CDR3 is CASSRTGDEQYF. The DNA of the CDR3 is TGTGCCAGCAGCCGTACAGGGGACGAGCAGTACTTC. The chain has TRBV12-3 or TRBV12-4 and TRBJ2-7; TRBD1 aligns across 7 bases. The CDR3 covers 12 residues. Losses at the gene ends were 6 bases for V and 5 bases for J; bases not matched to a gene: 4.

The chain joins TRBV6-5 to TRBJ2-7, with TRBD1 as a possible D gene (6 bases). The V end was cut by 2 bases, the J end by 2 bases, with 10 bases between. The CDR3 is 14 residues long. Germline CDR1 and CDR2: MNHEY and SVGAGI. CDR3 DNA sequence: TGTGCCAGCAGTTACGGCAGGGGTGCCTACGAGCAGTACTTC. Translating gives CASSYGRGAYEQYF.

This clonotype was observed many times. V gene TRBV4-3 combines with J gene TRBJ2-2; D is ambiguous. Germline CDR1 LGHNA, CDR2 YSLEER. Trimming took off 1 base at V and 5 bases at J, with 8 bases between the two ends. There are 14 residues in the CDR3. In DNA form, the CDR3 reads TGCGCCAGCAGCCAAGTAGTCCGGACCGGGGAGCTGTTTTTT. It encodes CASSQVVRTGELFF.

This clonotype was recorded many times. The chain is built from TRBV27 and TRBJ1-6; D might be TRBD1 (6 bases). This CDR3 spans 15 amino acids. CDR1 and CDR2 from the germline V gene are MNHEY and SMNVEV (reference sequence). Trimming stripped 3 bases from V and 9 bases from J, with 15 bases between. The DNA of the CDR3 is TGTGCCAGCAGTTTCAACAGGGTACCAGGTTCACCCCTCCACTTT. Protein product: CASSFNRVPGSPLHF.

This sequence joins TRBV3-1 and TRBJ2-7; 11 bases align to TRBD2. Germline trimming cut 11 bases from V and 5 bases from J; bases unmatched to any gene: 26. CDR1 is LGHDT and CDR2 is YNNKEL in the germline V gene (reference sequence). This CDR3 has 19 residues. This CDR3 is CAFSLDPTASGRLGHEQYF. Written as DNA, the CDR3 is TGTGCCTTCAGTTTAGATCCCACCGCTAGCGGGAGGCTTGGCCACGAGCAGTACTTC.

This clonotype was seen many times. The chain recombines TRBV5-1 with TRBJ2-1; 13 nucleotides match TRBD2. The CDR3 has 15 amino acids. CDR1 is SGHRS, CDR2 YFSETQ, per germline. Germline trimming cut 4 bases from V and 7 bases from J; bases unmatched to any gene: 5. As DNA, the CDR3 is TGCGCCAGCAGCCCGGGGACTAGCGGGATAAATGAGCAGTTCTTC. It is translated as CASSPGTSGINEQFF.

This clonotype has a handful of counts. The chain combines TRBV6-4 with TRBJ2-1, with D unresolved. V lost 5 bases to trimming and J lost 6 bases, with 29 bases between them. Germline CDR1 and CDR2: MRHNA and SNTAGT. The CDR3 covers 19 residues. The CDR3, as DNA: TGTGCCAGCAGTCGACCCGTCTCTCCACCCTACCCCTATTCCAATGAGCAGTTCTTC. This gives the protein CASSRPVSPPYPYSNEQFF.